This T cell receptor beta chain was recorded in a study of cytomegalovirus exposure and HLA in healthy donors. This clone was seen a few times. Amplification used 60 Vbeta primers and 13 Jbeta primers. Clones were sequenced by immunoSEQ multiplex PCR, and TCRdb holds only the in-frame ones, with some missing. Of under 95,000 clones listed, 6% to 9% were seen once; the top ten hold approximately 2.4%. V shed 6 bases and J shed 0 bases, with 10 bases lying between them. The CDR3 loop spans 14 amino acids. Germline V lookup: CDR1 MNHEY, CDR2 SMNVEV (reference sequence). The origin of this receptor is a man in his fifties in good health and CMV-seronegative. The chain carries TRBV27 and TRBJ2-3; D remains unclear. What was sequenced was PBMCs. As DNA, the CDR3 is TGTGCCAGCAGCTCTGGGCAGAGCACAGATACGCAGTATTTT. Its translation is CASSSGQSTDTQYF.